The present T cell receptor (beta chain) was sequenced within a study of T cells and Merkel cell carcinoma outcomes. This table comes from immunoSEQ multiplex PCR, and its TCRdb copy is limited to in-frame clones, with some not included. The table has some 14,000 clones, around nine tenths seen once. General study points: Merkel cell carcinoma outcomes were reportedly predicted by repertoire and T-cell density.

Germline CDR1 and CDR2: ENHRY and SYGVKD. CDR3 length: 16 residues. Trimming left V 5 bases short and J 4 bases short, with 20 bases between. Notes on this clone: Its antigen is currently unknown.

This clonotype was sampled from a human donor with Merkel cell carcinoma. J is TRBJ1-2 and V is TRBV10-3; D remains unclear. The sample taken for sequencing was tumor tissue from Merkel cell carcinoma. CDR3 sequence: CAISPYAGHTSYGYTF. CDR3 nucleotides: TGTGCCATCAGTCCCTATGCGGGCCATACGAGCTATGGCTACACCTTC.